Reported below is one T cell receptor (beta chain). The data were taken from a study of blood T cell repertoires in COVID-19. Germline CDR1 is ENHRY and CDR2 is SYGVKD. Trimming stripped 2 bases from V and 0 bases from J, with 11 bases between. The CDR3 consists of 16 residues. Generated by immunoSEQ multiplex PCR, the TCRdb table keeps only in-frame clones and is missing some. The sample lists roughly 160,000 clones, roughly 83% seen once, with over 10% in the top ten. This clonotype was sampled from a woman aged 55-69 years who had recovered from COVID-19. The specimen was PBMCs or T cells enriched from blood (not recorded which). The gene calls are TRBV10-3 and TRBJ1-3, with no clear D. CDR3 loop: CAISERQANSGNTIYF. CDR3 sequence (DNA): TGTGCCATCAGTGAGAGGCAGGCGAACTCTGGAAACACCATATATTTT.